Below, 2 T cell receptor beta chains from the same sample are listed, as sequenced in a study of T-cell reconstitution after alpha-beta-depleted transplantation in children. Unique molecular identifiers were used to barcode this TCRbeta library. TCRdb re-called the PCR reads with MiXCR, one entry per CDR3 protein. The sample holds 550,000 to 800,000 distinct CDR3 sequences, 10% to 15% seen once. Material: PBMCs, obtained before TCRalphabeta/CD19-depleted stem cell transplant. The receptors here all came from a girl aged 2-10 years with congenital amegakaryocytic thrombocytopenia, due to receive a stem cell transplant.

The V gene is TRBV14, the J gene TRBJ2-1; either TRBD1 or TRBD2 may supply D (5 bases each). The CDR3 runs 13 residues. V lost 1 base, J lost 9 bases, and 10 bases lay in between. Germline CDR1 reads SGHDN; CDR2 reads FVKESK. CDR3 nucleotides: TGTGCCAGCAGCCAAGTTGAGAGGGGTGAGCAGTTCTTC. Its protein is CASSQVERGEQFF.

This clonotype was recorded a few times. The rearrangement links TRBV5-6 to TRBJ1-1, with D possibly being TRBD1 (5 bases). The V gene lost 3 bases and the J gene lost 4 bases, with 22 bases spanning the gap. From germline, CDR1 is SGHDT and CDR2 YYEEEE. The CDR3 consists of 17 residues. The CDR3: CASSSRDGHWAGTEAFF. The CDR3 nucleotides are TGTGCCAGCAGCTCCCGGGACGGACACTGGGCGGGCACTGAAGCTTTCTTT.